What follows is one TCR beta chain and its context. Its antigen is as yet unknown. The record originates from a study of T cell responses to AZD1222 COVID-19 vaccine. Looking at the study overall: The study pooled second doses at about 4 or about 12 weeks. General observations from the study: The donor group comprised mostly white British people and more females; the analysis possibly underestimated clonal diversity. Repertoires were sampled only after the peak T cell response. Spike-specific TCR breadth and depth went up after people got two AZD1222 doses.

The assay was immunoSEQ multiplex PCR, and TCRdb's table has in-frame clones only and misses some. The sample carries about 190,000 clones, roughly 88% recorded once. In germline, CDR1 is WNHNN, CDR2 SYGVQD (reference sequence). There are 15 residues in the CDR3. V gave up 2 bases and J gave up 4 bases, with 15 bases separating them. Material: peripheral blood, obtained on day 0 of AZD1222 vaccination. The clonotype was recovered from an adult in good health. The chain links TRBV10-1 to TRBJ2-7, with D possibly TRBD2 on 6 matching bases. The CDR3 sequence is CASSEDGAGRYEQYF. The CDR3 DNA is TGCGCCAGCAGTGAGGACGGTGCGGGAAGGTACGAGCAGTACTTC.